The 16 T cell receptor beta chains reported below all come from one sample, sequenced in a study of T cells in narcolepsy. TCRdb's table, derived via immunoSEQ multiplex PCR, lists solely in-frame clones and lacks some. The data show about 27,000 clones, around four fifths seen once. The sequencing sample was made of CD45RA- memory CD4+ T cells from PBMCs. The receptors were gathered from a human donor with narcolepsy.

The chain is built from TRBV7-2 and TRBJ1-5; a possible D gene is TRBD1 (6 bases). This CDR3 comprises 13 residues. Per germline, CDR1 SGHTA and CDR2 FQGNSA. V was trimmed by 8 bases and J by 5 bases, leaving 13 bases between them. CDR3 sequence: CASRWDNYQPQHF. Written as DNA, the CDR3 is TGTGCCAGCCGCTGGGACAACTATCAGCCCCAGCATTTT. The whole variable domain, filled in from reference TRBV7-2 and TRBJ1-5, reads GAGVSQSPSNKVTEKGKDVELRCDPISGHTALYWYRQSLGQGLEFLIYFQGNSAPDKSGLPSDRFSAERTGGSVSTLTIQRTQQEDSAVYLCASRWDNYQPQHFGDGTRLSIL.

The CDR3 coding sequence is TGTGCCAGCAGTTCGCGGGACACTATGGCTACTTGGGAGCAGTTCTTC. Translated, it gives CASSSRDTMATWEQFF. The chain links TRBV27 to TRBJ2-1, with D perhaps being TRBD1 or TRBD2 (6 bases each). This CDR3 has 16 amino acids. The V gene's germline CDR1 is MNHEY and CDR2 SMNVEV (reference sequence). Trimming left V 4 bases short and J 10 bases short, with 23 bases between.

The chain recombines TRBV7-2 with TRBJ2-7; no clear D gene. CDR3 length: 14 amino acids. V gave up 1 base and J gave up 6 bases, with 13 bases separating them. Germline lookup yields CDR1 SGHTA and CDR2 FQGNSA. This CDR3 reads CASSLGRIVGEQYF. In nucleotides, the CDR3 is TGTGCCAGCAGCTTAGGACGGATCGTAGGCGAGCAGTACTTC.

This clone was counted only a few times. The J gene is TRBJ2-3, the V gene TRBV6-5; D gene uncertain. The CDR3 extends over 16 amino acids. In germline, CDR1 is MNHEY, CDR2 SVGAGI. The V end was cut by 0 bases, the J end by 4 bases, with 14 bases between. DNA of the CDR3: TGTGCCAGCAGTTACTCAGGGCACGCGGCTGCAGATACGCAGTATTTT. Translation: CASSYSGHAAADTQYF.

This clone was seen a single time. The chain links TRBV28 to TRBJ1-5; a weak D match, TRBD1 (5 bases). The germline V and J ends were trimmed by 4 bases and 4 bases, with 14 bases remaining between them. Germline V lookup: CDR1 MDHEN, CDR2 SYDVKM. The CDR3 totals 15 residues. This CDR3 is CASSSGGSINQPQHF. The CDR3 DNA follows: TGTGCCAGCAGTTCTGGGGGTTCCATAAATCAGCCCCAGCATTTT.

This clone was recorded once. The chain carries TRBV5-8 and TRBJ2-2; tentative D call: TRBD1 (5 bases). CDR1 and CDR2 from the germline V gene are SGHTS and YDEGEE. Trimming cost V 4 bases and J 3 bases, with 13 bases left between them. The CDR3 has 15 residues. CDR3 loop: CASSIQVGYTGELFF. The CDR3 nucleotides are TGTGCCAGCAGCATACAGGTGGGGTACACCGGGGAGCTGTTTTTT.

A single count supports this clone. The conserved phenylalanine or tryptophan normally closing the CDR3 is absent here, so this likely arose from a read error. The rearrangement joins TRBV10-3 to TRBJ2-4; D might be TRBD2 (5 bases). Germline V gives CDR1 ENHRY, CDR2 SYGVKD. The CDR3 runs to 17 residues. V dropped 5 bases and J dropped 1 base, with 18 bases sitting between them. The CDR3 DNA sequence: TGTGCCATCAGTCCCTCAGCAAAGGAGGATGCCAAAAACATTCAGTACCTC. It codes for CAISPSAKEDAKNIQYL.

The chain is built from TRBV6-4 and TRBJ2-1; TRBD2 aligns across 11 bases. J lost 8 bases, V lost 7 bases, and 7 bases had no gene match. The CDR3 is 14 amino acids. Germline CDR1 is MRHNA and CDR2 is SNTAGT. CDR3 region: CASTRTSGSHEQFF. The CDR3 coding sequence is TGTGCCAGCACACGCACTAGCGGGAGCCATGAGCAGTTCTTC.

This clone was picked up a small number of times. The chain couples TRBV7-2 to TRBJ1-1; no definite D call. The CDR3 sequence is 14 residues long. The V and J ends lost 4 bases and 1 base respectively, with 10 bases between them. CDR1 is SGHTA, CDR2 FQGNSA, per germline. DNA for the CDR3: TGTGCCAGCAGCTATGGACCGACGAACACTGAAGCTTTCTTT. Translating it yields CASSYGPTNTEAFF.

The chain recombines TRBV5-4 with TRBJ1-4, with D maybe TRBD1 (5 bases). The germline V and J ends were trimmed by 0 bases and 2 bases, with 11 bases remaining between them. The CDR3 loop spans 16 amino acids. The V gene's germline CDR1 is SGHNT and CDR2 YYREEE (reference sequence). This CDR3 is CASSLDVQATNEKLFF. The CDR3 DNA reads TGTGCCAGCAGCTTGGATGTACAGGCGACTAATGAAAAACTGTTTTTT. Filled out from reference TRBV5-4 and TRBJ1-4, the complete variable domain reads ETGVTQSPTHLIKTRGQQVTLRCSSQSGHNTVSWYQQALGQGPQFIFQYYREEENGRGNFPPRFSGLQFPNYSSELNVNALELDDSALYLCASSLDVQATNEKLFFGSGTQLSVL.

The rearrangement joins TRBV7-2 to TRBJ2-7; the match to TRBD2 covers 7 bases. Germline values: CDR1 SGHTA, CDR2 FQGNSA. CDR3 size: 13 residues. V shed 4 bases and J 7 bases; nucleotides not matched to a gene: 7. CDR3 protein: CASSSGTIREQYF. The CDR3 nucleotides read TGTGCCAGCAGCTCTGGGACTATTCGGGAGCAGTACTTC.

The CDR3 DNA is TGTGCCAGCTCACCTTCCGACGGACCCTATGGCTACACCTTC. Translating it yields CASSPSDGPYGYTF. The rearrangement uses TRBV18 and TRBJ1-2, with unresolved D. Germline V gene sequence: CDR1 KGHSH, CDR2 LQKENI. V lost 3 bases to trimming and J lost 4 bases, with 12 bases between them. The CDR3 runs to 14 residues.

Comment on this clone: In the same sample, other DNA sequences code for this CDR3. The chain combines TRBV7-2 with TRBJ2-1; D is uncertain. CDR3 length: 13 amino acids. Trimming took off 5 bases at V and 4 bases at J, with 9 bases between the two ends. Germline CDR1 SGHTA, CDR2 FQGNSA. The CDR3 spells CASSHDTYNEQFF. CDR3 DNA: TGTGCCAGCAGCCACGATACATACAATGAGCAGTTCTTC.

The genes are TRBV11-2 and TRBJ2-7; possibly TRBD1 for D (6 bases). CDR1 and CDR2 from the germline V gene are SGHAT and FQNNGV. Trimming took 8 bases from V and 2 from J, leaving 16 bases between them. This CDR3 region has 14 residues. CDR3 DNA sequence: TGTGCCAGCGCCAATCTGGGACACACCTACGAGCAGTACTTC. Protein: CASANLGHTYEQYF. The whole variable domain, remainder taken from reference TRBV11-2 and TRBJ2-7, is EAGVAQSPRYKIIEKRQSVAFWCNPISGHATLYWYQQILGQGPKLLIQFQNNGVVDDSQLPKDRFSAERLKGVDSTLKIQPAKLEDSAVYLCASANLGHTYEQYFGPGTRLTVT.

This clone was seen once. This chain links TRBV28 with TRBJ2-5; 7 bases map to TRBD2. Trimming cost V 9 bases and J 5 bases; bases outside gene matches: 21. The CDR3 has 17 amino acids. The V gene's germline CDR1 is MDHEN and CDR2 SYDVKM. CDR3 region: CASTSNRGGMFRETQYF. The CDR3 nucleotides are TGTGCCAGTACATCCAATAGGGGAGGGATGTTTCGGGAGACCCAGTACTTC. Drawing the rest from reference TRBV28 and TRBJ2-5, the complete variable domain is DVKVTQSSRYLVKRTGEKVFLECVQDMDHENMFWYRQDPGLGLRLIYFSYDVKMKEKGDIPEGYSVSREKKERFSLILESASTNQTSMYLCASTSNRGGMFRETQYFGPGTRLLVL.

The chain recombines TRBV5-8 with TRBJ1-5; no firm D call. The V gene's germline CDR1 is SGHTS and CDR2 YDEGEE. V lost 3 bases and J lost 1, with 8 bases in between. The CDR3 loop spans 14 amino acids. The CDR3 region is CASSSGPSNQPQHF. CDR3 DNA sequence: TGTGCCAGCAGCTCTGGACCGAGCAATCAGCCCCAGCATTTT. The full variable domain, its missing parts supplied by reference TRBV5-8 and TRBJ1-5, is EAGVTQSPTHLIKTRGQQATLRCSPISGHTSVYWYQQALGLGLQFLLWYDEGEERNRGNFPPRFSGRQFPNYSSELNVNALELEDSALYLCASSSGPSNQPQHFGDGTRLSIL.